This TCR beta chain was sequenced during a study of identical twins. Findings and caveats of the study: Within beta out-of-frame sequences, the excess sharing observed between twins was weaker. There is a chance that invariant MAIT and iNKT cells partially muddied zero-insertion analyses. Model-predicted out-of-frame TCR alpha sharing fell below observed values in monozygotic twins.

Concerning this clonotype: The antigen is undetermined.

The cDNA had a unique molecular identifier and a template-switch universal primer site. TCRdb used MiXCR to reprocess the 5' RACE reads, holding one entry per CDR3 protein. This table has approximately 890,000 distinct CDR3 sequences, 9% to 15% appearing once. Germline values: CDR1 MNHEY, CDR2 SMNVEV (reference sequence). This CDR3 region has 13 residues. Trimming cost V 2 bases and J 9 bases, with 11 bases left between them. These data were also filed under a second study, of yellow fever vaccine responses in identical twins.

What was sequenced was PBMCs. The sequence derives from a woman aged 18 to 35 in good health. The V call is TRBV27, the J call TRBJ1-5; weak D call: TRBD1 (6 bases). In DNA form, the CDR3 reads TGTGCCAGCAGTTTAAGTGGCAGGGGGCCCCAGCATTTT. It specifies CASSLSGRGPQHF.